This entry lists 16 T cell receptor beta chains sequenced from one sample in a study of cytomegalovirus exposure and HLA in healthy donors. A multiplex PCR was run with 60 Vbeta primers and 13 Jbeta primers. Generated by immunoSEQ multiplex PCR, the TCRdb table keeps only in-frame clones and is missing some. Of over 120,000 clones listed, more than 7.5% are singletons. Sequencing was done on a sample of PBMCs. The receptor source for this set is a man aged 45 to 65 in good health and CMV-seronegative.

V usage is TRBV27 and J usage is TRBJ1-2; possible D gene TRBD1, 5 bases. The ends were cut back, 3 bases at V and 7 bases at J, with 12 bases in the middle. Germline CDR1 is MNHEY and CDR2 is SMNVEV (reference sequence). The CDR3 is 13 residues long. CDR3 protein: CASSFLPGGGYTF. The CDR3, as DNA: TGTGCCAGCAGTTTTCTTCCGGGGGGTGGCTACACCTTC.

The chain recombines TRBV6-1 with TRBJ1-2, with 10 bases that match TRBD1. Losses at the gene ends were 3 bases for V and 7 bases for J; bases not matched to a gene: 5. The CDR3 has 14 residues. Germline values: CDR1 MNHNS, CDR2 SASEGT. The CDR3 bases are TGTGCCAGCAGTGATGAGGGGACAGGGGTTGGCTACACCTTC. This sequence encodes CASSDEGTGVGYTF.

This clone showed up just a few times. Germline and junction disagree at one end, which may indicate a read error. V gene TRBV19 combines with J gene TRBJ1-1, with TRBD1 identical over 8 bases. The CDR3 contains 13 residues. Germline CDR1 reads LNHDA; CDR2 reads SQIVND (reference sequence). In nucleotides, the CDR3 is TGTGCCAGTAGCGTTGACAGGGGCTCGCTTCGGATCTTT. Translated: CASSVDRGSLRIF.

The chain has TRBV7-3 and TRBJ1-1; no firm D call. Germline assignment: CDR1 SGHTA and CDR2 FQGTGA. The CDR3 extends over 14 amino acids. V shed 3 bases and J shed 1 base, with 9 bases lying between them. The CDR3 protein is CASSFGRGNTEAFF. The CDR3 DNA reads as TGTGCCAGCAGCTTCGGACGGGGGAACACTGAAGCTTTCTTT.

The chain joins TRBV5-6 to TRBJ2-7; 11 bases are a match to TRBD2. This CDR3 region has 15 residues. V was clipped by 6 bases and J by 3 bases; unmatched bases: 8. The germline V gene encodes CDR1 SGHDT and CDR2 YYEEEE. CDR3 nucleotide sequence: TGTGCCAGCATCCCCGGGACTAGCGGCTTCTACGAGCAGTACTTC. The encoded protein is CASIPGTSGFYEQYF.

This chain links TRBV29-1 with TRBJ2-3; D not resolved. The length of the CDR3 is 14 residues. CDR1 is SQVTM and CDR2 is ANQGSEA in the germline V gene. Trimming took off 4 bases at V and 1 base at J, with 12 bases between the two ends. This CDR3 is CSVGSPRGTDTQYF. In DNA, the CDR3 is TGCAGCGTTGGAAGCCCGAGAGGCACAGATACGCAGTATTTT.

V is TRBV5-1 and J is TRBJ1-2; 8 bases map to TRBD1. The CDR3 is 16 amino acids. V lost 1 base and J lost 2; bases outside the gene matches: 7. Per the germline V gene, CDR1 is SGHRS and CDR2 is YFSETQ. The CDR3, as DNA: TGCGCCAGCAGCTTGAGGCCCGGGACAGGCAACTATGGCTACACCTTC. Residues: CASSLRPGTGNYGYTF.

In its sample, this clone was seen a few times. The rearrangement joins TRBV2 to TRBJ1-4; 10 bases match TRBD1. The CDR3 is 14 amino acids. Germline CDR1 and CDR2: SNHLY and FYNNEI. J lost 6 bases, V lost 8 bases, and 6 bases had no gene match. The CDR3 DNA follows: TGTGCCAGCCAGTACGGGACAGGGGATGAAAAACTGTTTTTT. It yields the protein CASQYGTGDEKLFF.

This chain connects TRBV5-4 to TRBJ2-7; TRBD2 agrees at 11 bases. The CDR3 has 15 residues. Germline V gene lookup returns CDR1 SGHNT and CDR2 YYREEE (reference sequence). The junction had 8 bases not matched to a gene; V was cut back by 4 bases and J by 5 bases. The CDR3, as DNA: TGTGCCAGCAGCGAACGACTAGCGGGAACGGACGAGCAGTACTTC. This gives the protein CASSERLAGTDEQYF.

CDR3 bases: TGTGCCAGCAGTCCGGGGGTACGTTTAAACAATCAGCCCCAGCATTTT. This gives the protein CASSPGVRLNNQPQHF. The chain joins TRBV27 to TRBJ1-5, with a possible D match to TRBD1 (5 bases). With 5 bases removed from V and 3 bases from J, the gap between germline ends came to 17 bases. The CDR3 consists of 16 residues. Germline assignment: CDR1 MNHEY and CDR2 SMNVEV (reference sequence).

The V and J genes are TRBV11-2 and TRBJ1-2; D gene uncertain. V lost 7 bases and J 4 bases, leaving 16 bases between the germline ends. Germline CDR1 is SGHAT and CDR2 is FQNNGV. CDR3 length equals 14 residues. The CDR3 spells CASTQPPGGYGYTF. DNA of the CDR3: TGTGCCAGCACCCAACCCCCCGGAGGCTATGGCTACACCTTC.

The gene calls are TRBV2 and TRBJ1-3; TRBD1 might be the D (5 bases). The CDR3 is 14 residues long. Germline V CDR1 and CDR2: SNHLY, FYNNEI. Deletions cut 6 bases from V and 4 bases from J, with 13 bases between. CDR3 coding DNA: TGTGCCAGCAGGATGGCAGGGTCGGGAAACACCATATATTTT. Protein: CASRMAGSGNTIYF.

The genes are TRBV7-3 and TRBJ1-1; TRBD1 might be the D (6 bases). Germline V gene sequence: CDR1 SGHTA, CDR2 FQGTGA. Trimming pared 1 base from V and 7 bases from J, leaving 16 bases between. There are 15 residues in the CDR3. CDR3 nucleotide sequence: TGTGCCAGCAGCTTAAATGGGGGCGGTTTTATTGAAGCTTTCTTT. Translation gives CASSLNGGGFIEAFF.

This clone has just a few counts. The chain has TRBV28 and TRBJ1-5; TRBD1 might be the D (5 bases). The CDR3 covers 15 residues. Per the germline V gene, CDR1 is MDHEN and CDR2 is SYDVKM. Trimming took off 1 base at V and 2 bases at J, with 9 bases between the two ends. In nucleotides, the CDR3 is TGTGCCAGCAGTTTATTGTTCAGGGGCAATCAGCCCCAGCATTTT. Translated: CASSLLFRGNQPQHF.

This clone was seen more than once but under ten times. The genes are TRBV5-6 and TRBJ2-1, with a possible D match to TRBD1 (6 bases). The germline V gene encodes CDR1 SGHDT and CDR2 YYEEEE. Trimming took off 5 bases at V and 0 bases at J, with 12 bases between the two ends. The CDR3 sequence is 15 residues long. CDR3 loop: CASRRGKSSYNEQFF. The DNA for the CDR3 is TGTGCCAGCAGGAGGGGGAAGAGCTCCTACAATGAGCAGTTCTTC.

This clone was seen a handful of times. The chain couples TRBV2 to TRBJ2-1; a possible D gene is TRBD2 (7 bases). V was trimmed by 4 bases and J by 5 bases, leaving 21 bases between them. Looked up from germline, CDR1 is SNHLY and CDR2 is FYNNEI. The CDR3 contains 17 residues. For the CDR3, the DNA is TGTGCCAGCAGTGGCCCAGGGAGCGGGACAATTAACAATGAGCAGTTCTTC. Amino acid sequence: CASSGPGSGTINNEQFF. Full variable domain (missing parts from reference TRBV2 and TRBJ2-1): EPEVTQTPSHQVTQMGQEVILRCVPISNHLYFYWYRQILGQKVEFLVSFYNNEISEKSEIFDDQFSVERPDGSNFTLKIRSTKLEDSAMYFCASSGPGSGTINNEQFFGPGTRLTVL.